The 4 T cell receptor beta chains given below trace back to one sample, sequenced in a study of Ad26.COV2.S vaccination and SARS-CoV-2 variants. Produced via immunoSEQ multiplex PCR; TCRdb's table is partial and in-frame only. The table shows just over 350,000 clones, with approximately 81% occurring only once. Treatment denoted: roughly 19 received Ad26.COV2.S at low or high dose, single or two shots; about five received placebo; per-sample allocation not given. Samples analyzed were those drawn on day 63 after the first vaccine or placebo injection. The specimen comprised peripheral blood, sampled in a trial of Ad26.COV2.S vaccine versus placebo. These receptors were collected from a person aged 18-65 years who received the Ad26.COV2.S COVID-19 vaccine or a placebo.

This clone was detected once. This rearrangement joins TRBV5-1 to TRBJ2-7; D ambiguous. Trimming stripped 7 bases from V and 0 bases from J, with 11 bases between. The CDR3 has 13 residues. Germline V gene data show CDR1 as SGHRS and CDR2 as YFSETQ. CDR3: CASHPGNSYEQYF. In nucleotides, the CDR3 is TGCGCCAGCCACCCGGGTAACTCCTACGAGCAGTACTTC.

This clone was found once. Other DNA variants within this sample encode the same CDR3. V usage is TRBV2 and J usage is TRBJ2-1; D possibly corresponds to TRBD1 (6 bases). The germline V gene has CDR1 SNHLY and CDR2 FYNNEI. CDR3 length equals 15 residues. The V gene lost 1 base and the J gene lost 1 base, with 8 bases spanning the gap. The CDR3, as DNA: TGTGCCAGCAGTGAAGGGCAGGGGTCCTACAATGAGCAGTTCTTC. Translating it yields CASSEGQGSYNEQFF.

The CDR3 DNA sequence: TGCGCCAGCAGTACGGGACTTAAGAACACTGAAGCTTTCTTT. This sequence encodes CASSTGLKNTEAFF. The chain carries TRBV4-3 and TRBJ1-1; the D gene is possibly TRBD1 (5 bases). V was shortened by 6 bases and J by 1 base, with 12 bases between the two germline ends. The CDR3 is made up of 14 amino acids. From germline, CDR1 is LGHNA and CDR2 YSLEER.

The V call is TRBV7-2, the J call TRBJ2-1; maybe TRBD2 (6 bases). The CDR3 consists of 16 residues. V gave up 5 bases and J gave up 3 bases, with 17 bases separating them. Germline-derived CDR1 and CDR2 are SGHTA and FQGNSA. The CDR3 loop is CASSQAGTRGYNEQFF. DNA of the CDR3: TGTGCCAGCAGCCAAGCTGGGACTCGAGGCTACAATGAGCAGTTCTTC.